This TCR beta chain was documented in a study of beta chain features in type 1 diabetes. Overall study results and limits: Any HLA effect on TCRB rearrangement was left unresolved by small sub-analyses. Lower insertion and higher deletion counts appeared at VDJ junctions in type 1 diabetes patients. In all four CD4+ subsets, TCRB CDR3 length was significantly, moderately reduced in type 1 diabetes.

The investigators reverse transcribed all of the isolated RNA, so they sequenced expressed TCRB transcripts. For naive, central memory and regulatory T cell samples, reads averaged approximately 3.9 million. Method: immunoSEQ multiplex PCR; TCRdb's copy keeps in-frame clones and lacks some. The sample includes 640,000 or so clones, under 15% of them seen just once. This clone was picked up a small number of times. Its antigen remains unidentified. The sample contains more than one DNA sequence encoding this CDR3. It was via CD45RO/CCR7/CD25/CD127/CD95/CD27 that CD4+ naive, central memory, regulatory and stem cell-like memory cells were sorted. The sequenced sample was naive CD4+ T cells from blood. The sequence was obtained from a man aged 18 to 29 with type 1 diabetes.

CDR3 bases: TGCAGCGTTGGTGAGGGGGGCAATCAGCCCCAGCATTTT. Amino acid sequence: CSVGEGGNQPQHF. The chain has TRBV29-1 and TRBJ1-5; D is possibly TRBD1 (6 bases). V was pared by 4 bases and J by 2 bases, with 9 bases between. Germline CDR1 is SQVTM and CDR2 is ANQGSEA. The CDR3 sequence is 13 residues long.